The next 25 T cell receptor beta chains were all read from a single sample in a study of spatial heterogeneity in lung cancer. TCRdb recomputed calls from the 5' RACE reads with MiXCR, one row per CDR3 protein. This table holds some 120,000 distinct CDR3 sequences, 12% found once. The time point denotes: blood at routine non-recurrence follow-up after resection. Whole RNA was taken from tumor, nontumor lung or frozen PBMC; it was then sequenced unsorted. This specimen was PBMCs, taken at follow-up. The receptors were gathered from a male donor with early-stage non-small cell lung cancer.

This clonotype has ten or more counts. The chain has TRBV24-1 and TRBJ1-2, with TRBD1 matching 7 bases. The CDR3 contains 15 residues. Germline trimming cut 4 bases from V and 0 bases from J; bases unmatched to any gene: 4. Germline-derived CDR1 and CDR2 are KGHDR and SFDVKD. The CDR3 region is CATSETGVSNYGYTF. CDR3 bases: TGTGCCACCAGTGAAACAGGGGTTTCTAACTATGGCTACACCTTC.

This chain connects TRBV6-5 to TRBJ1-3; the D gene is possibly TRBD1 (6 bases). V was trimmed by 4 bases and J by 9 bases, leaving 16 bases between them. The germline gives CDR1 MNHEY, CDR2 SVGAGI. This CDR3 has 14 amino acids. The DNA for the CDR3 is TGTGCCAGCAGTTCCTGGGACACGGGCTCCACCATATATTTT. Protein sequence: CASSSWDTGSTIYF.

This chain joins TRBV3-1 and TRBJ1-3; D ambiguous. Germline V gene sequence: CDR1 LGHDT, CDR2 YNNKEL (reference sequence). This CDR3 spans 14 amino acids. V lost 3 bases, J lost 0 bases, and 6 bases lay in between. The DNA of the CDR3 is TGTGCCAGCAGCCATACTGACTCTGGAAACACCATATATTTT. It specifies CASSHTDSGNTIYF.

The chain is built from TRBV7-2 and TRBJ2-5; TRBD2 aligns across 9 bases. The CDR3 totals 16 residues. The germline CDR1 and CDR2 sequences are SGHTA and FQGNSA. After removal of 1 base from V and 6 bases from J, the junction contained 9 bases not matched to a gene. CDR3 region: CASSLEAGGPGKTQYF. CDR3 coding DNA: TGTGCCAGCAGCTTAGAGGCGGGGGGGCCCGGGAAGACCCAGTACTTC.

This clonotype appeared many times. The J gene is TRBJ2-2, the V gene TRBV27, with TRBD2 as a possible D gene (6 bases). The CDR3 totals 15 residues. The V and J ends lost 5 bases and 4 bases respectively, with 14 bases between them. Germline CDR1 reads MNHEY; CDR2 reads SMNVEV (reference sequence). The CDR3 reads CASSRARGGTGELFF. The CDR3 bases are TGTGCCAGCAGTCGGGCGCGGGGCGGCACCGGGGAGCTGTTTTTT.

The sample holds many counts of this clonotype. The chain joins TRBV11-2 to TRBJ2-5; 10 positions match TRBD2. Germline V gene sequence: CDR1 SGHAT, CDR2 FQNNGV. This CDR3 spans 18 amino acids. V lost 5 bases and J lost 2; bases outside the gene matches: 14. The CDR3 reads CASSPSGWSSGGQETQYF. CDR3 sequence (DNA): TGTGCCAGCAGCCCATCGGGGTGGTCTAGCGGGGGACAAGAGACCCAGTACTTC.

This clonotype turned up a few times. The J gene is TRBJ2-5, the V gene TRBV11-2; perhaps TRBD2 as D (5 bases). The V and J ends lost 5 bases and 0 bases respectively, with 16 bases between them. Germline-derived CDR1 and CDR2 are SGHAT and FQNNGV. This CDR3 has 16 residues. The CDR3 DNA reads TGTGCCAGCAGCCCGCGAGGGAGTGGGTACCAAGAGACCCAGTACTTC. Protein product: CASSPRGSGYQETQYF.

This clonotype showed up many times. This chain uses TRBV7-3 with TRBJ2-5; 9 bases agree with TRBD2. The V segment lost 5 bases and the J segment 5 bases; nucleotides outside the gene matches: 6. The germline CDR1 and CDR2 sequences are SGHTA and FQGTGA. The CDR3 is made up of 14 amino acids. The CDR3 protein is CASSRKAGGETQYF. CDR3 DNA: TGTGCCAGCAGCCGTAAAGCGGGGGGCGAGACCCAGTACTTC.

This clonotype was recorded at least ten times. The chain carries TRBV20-1 and TRBJ1-5; 7 bases fit TRBD1. The CDR3 covers 14 residues. Losses at the gene ends were 2 bases for V and 4 bases for J; bases not matched to a gene: 5. From germline, CDR1 is DFQATT and CDR2 SNEGSKA (reference sequence). In nucleotides, the CDR3 is TGCAGTGCTAGAACCGGGACAGTTAATCAGCCCCAGCATTTT. This encodes CSARTGTVNQPQHF.

CDR3 nucleotides: TGCGCCAGCAGACCTGCGGGGAGTAGCACAGATACGCAGTATTTT. Its protein is CASRPAGSSTDTQYF. This chain joins TRBV5-1 and TRBJ2-3; a possible D gene is TRBD2 (6 bases). There are 15 residues in the CDR3. Looked up from germline, CDR1 is SGHRS and CDR2 is YFSETQ. Trimming pared 5 bases from V and 0 bases from J, leaving 13 bases between.

This clonotype was counted a few times. The chain is built from TRBV5-1 and TRBJ2-7; D not certain. V was pared by 2 bases and J by 4 bases, with 16 bases between. Looked up from germline, CDR1 is SGHRS and CDR2 is YFSETQ. The CDR3 length is 15 residues. The CDR3 protein is CASSLLENPFYEQYF. CDR3 bases: TGCGCCAGCAGCTTACTTGAAAATCCCTTTTACGAGCAGTACTTC. Together with reference TRBV5-1 and TRBJ2-7, the CDR3 gives the full variable domain: KAGVTQTPRYLIKTRGQQVTLSCSPISGHRSVSWYQQTPGQGLQFLFEYFSETQRNKGNFPGRFSGRQFSNSRSEMNVSTLELGDSALYLCASSLLENPFYEQYFGPGTRLTVT.

This clonotype showed up many times. The rearrangement joins TRBV4-1 to TRBJ2-1; D not certain. Germline V CDR1 and CDR2: MGHRA, YSYEKL. Trimming stripped 2 bases from V and 5 bases from J, with 10 bases between. The CDR3 sequence is 14 residues long. The CDR3 protein is CASSQLGEDNEQFF. The CDR3 DNA sequence: TGCGCCAGCAGCCAATTAGGAGAGGACAATGAGCAGTTCTTC.

This clonotype was observed many times. J is TRBJ1-2 and V is TRBV7-9; D gene unclear. Germline V gene lookup returns CDR1 SEHNR and CDR2 FQNEAQ (reference sequence). This CDR3 contains 12 residues. Trimming stripped 1 base from V and 4 bases from J, with 4 bases between. The CDR3 DNA reads TGTGCCAGCAGCTTAGAAGGCTATGGCTACACCTTC. It specifies CASSLEGYGYTF.

This clonotype was detected a few times. This chain uses TRBV11-2 with TRBJ2-1; the D gene is possibly TRBD2 (6 bases). This CDR3 is 16 amino acids long. V was clipped by 4 bases and J by 5 bases, with 18 bases between them. CDR1 SGHAT and CDR2 FQNNGV come from the germline V gene. The DNA for the CDR3 is TGTGCCAGCAGCTCCGGGGGACTGTCCCCACACAATGAGCAGTTCTTC. It yields the protein CASSSGGLSPHNEQFF. Together with reference TRBV11-2 and TRBJ2-1, the CDR3 gives the full variable domain: EAGVAQSPRYKIIEKRQSVAFWCNPISGHATLYWYQQILGQGPKLLIQFQNNGVVDDSQLPKDRFSAERLKGVDSTLKIQPAKLEDSAVYLCASSSGGLSPHNEQFFGPGTRLTVL.

The chain joins TRBV11-2 to TRBJ2-7; D is uncertain. With 6 bases removed from V and 3 bases from J, the gap between germline ends came to 15 bases. The CDR3 runs 14 residues. Germline assignment: CDR1 SGHAT and CDR2 FQNNGV. The CDR3 region is CASRVQGPDYEQYF. The CDR3 bases are TGTGCCAGCAGAGTACAAGGACCCGACTACGAGCAGTACTTC.

This clonotype has only a few counts. The chain joins TRBV6-2 or TRBV6-3 to TRBJ1-1, with 8 bases matching TRBD1. Germline V lookup: CDR1 MNHEY, CDR2 SVGEGT. This CDR3 is 16 amino acids long. J lost 5 bases, V lost 5 bases, and 13 bases had no gene match. CDR3 in amino acids: CASSRDRRPQRTEAFF. CDR3 in DNA: TGTGCCAGCAGTCGGGACAGGCGCCCACAAAGGACTGAAGCTTTCTTT.

This clonotype came up many times. Written as DNA, the CDR3 is TGCGCCAGCAGCCAAGAGGACCGGGCGCCCTACGAGCAGTACTTC. This translates into CASSQEDRAPYEQYF. This chain joins TRBV4-1 and TRBJ2-7, with D unclear. The germline CDR1 and CDR2 sequences are MGHRA and YSYEKL. Trimming pared 0 bases from V and 2 bases from J, leaving 11 bases between. The CDR3 runs to 15 residues.

This clonotype was picked up a small number of times. J is TRBJ1-2 and V is TRBV6-5, with 7 bases fitting TRBD1. This CDR3 contains 14 residues. CDR1 and CDR2 from the germline V gene are MNHEY and SVGAGI. Trimming took 4 bases from V and 7 from J; bases not matched to a gene: 9. The chain's CDR3 is CASSFEGALAGYTF. For the CDR3, the DNA is TGTGCCAGCAGTTTCGAGGGGGCGCTTGCTGGCTACACCTTC.

Only a few counts were recorded for this clonotype. One base away lies a much larger clone, so this may be a sequencing read error. The V and J genes are TRBV6-2 or TRBV6-3 and TRBJ2-6; the D is unclear. V lost 2 bases to trimming and J lost 0 bases, with 2 bases between them. The CDR3 is made up of 14 amino acids. The germline gives CDR1 MNHEY, CDR2 SVGEGT. The CDR3 region has the DNA TGTGCCAGCAGTTACAACTCTGGGGCCAACGTCCTGACTTTC. It codes for CASSYNSGANVLTF.

The V call is TRBV20-1, the J call TRBJ1-1, with D unresolved. The CDR3 spans 14 residues. Germline-derived CDR1 and CDR2 are DFQATT and SNEGSKA (reference sequence). Deletions cut 0 bases from V and 6 bases from J, with 14 bases between. The CDR3 DNA follows: TGCAGTGCTAGAGATCCTCGGGATGAGGCTGAAGCTTTCTTT. As protein: CSARDPRDEAEAFF.

This clonotype has only one observation. The gene calls are TRBV5-1 and TRBJ2-5, with D maybe TRBD1 (5 bases). Germline-derived CDR1 and CDR2 are SGHRS and YFSETQ. CDR3 length equals 14 residues. The germline V and J ends were trimmed by 6 bases and 0 bases, with 12 bases remaining between them. The DNA for the CDR3 is TGCGCCAGCACACCGCAGGGTTACCAAGAGACCCAGTACTTC. Residues: CASTPQGYQETQYF.

V is TRBV20-1 and J is TRBJ1-1; maybe TRBD1 (5 bases). CDR1 and CDR2 (germline): DFQATT, SNEGSKA (reference sequence). This CDR3 region has 14 residues. V was cut by 1 base and J by 0 bases, with 9 bases left in between. The chain's CDR3 is CSARAGLMNTEAFF. As DNA, the CDR3 is TGCAGTGCTAGAGCAGGGTTGATGAACACTGAAGCTTTCTTT.

At least ten counts were recorded for this clonotype. The rearrangement joins TRBV2 to TRBJ2-6; the D gene is possibly TRBD1 (6 bases). Trimming took off 6 bases at V and 1 base at J, with 7 bases between the two ends. CDR3 length equals 14 residues. Germline lookup yields CDR1 SNHLY and CDR2 FYNNEI. The DNA for the CDR3 is TGTGCCAGCAGCAGGGGATCTGGGGCCAACGTCCTGACTTTC. This sequence encodes CASSRGSGANVLTF.

V and J are TRBV7-9 and TRBJ1-1; TRBD1 is a possible D gene (5 bases). CDR1 is SEHNR, CDR2 FQNEAQ, per germline (reference sequence). This CDR3 region has 12 residues. Trimming took 2 bases from V and 7 from J, leaving 8 bases between them. The CDR3 is CASSLMTVEAFF. The CDR3 DNA sequence: TGTGCCAGCAGCTTAATGACAGTTGAAGCTTTCTTT.

This rearrangement joins TRBV7-2 to TRBJ2-1; TRBD2 might be the D (5 bases). The germline V and J ends were trimmed by 0 bases and 1 base, with 10 bases remaining between them. The germline V gene has CDR1 SGHTA and CDR2 FQGNSA. The CDR3 length is 16 residues. The CDR3 DNA is TGTGCCAGCAGCTTAGCGGGCCCGGGGTCCTACAATGAGCAGTTCTTC. It encodes CASSLAGPGSYNEQFF.